The 8 T cell receptor beta chains below were found in one sample sequenced in a study of blood T cell repertoires in COVID-19. TCRdb's table, derived via immunoSEQ multiplex PCR, lists solely in-frame clones and lacks some. The data show some 70,000 clones, with about 86% seen just once and approximately 7% held by the top ten. Sequencing input: peripheral blood. These TCRs come from a man aged 45-65 years with active COVID-19.

This clone was seen just once. V is TRBV3-1 (or the pseudogene TRBV3-2) and J is TRBJ2-5; D possibly corresponds to TRBD2 (6 bases). V was cut by 5 bases and J by 1 base, with 11 bases left in between. Germline CDR1 reads LGHDT; CDR2 reads YNNKEL (reference sequence). The CDR3 length is 14 residues. The CDR3 DNA sequence: TGTGCCAGCAGCTCCGGACTACTCCAAGAGACCCAGTACTTC. Protein product: CASSSGLLQETQYF.

Here the CDR3 reads CASSLRGGLSYEQYF. CDR3 sequence (DNA): TGTGCCAGCAGCTTAAGAGGGGGTCTCTCCTACGAGCAGTACTTC. This chain uses TRBV7-2 with TRBJ2-7, with D tentatively TRBD1 (6 bases). This CDR3 contains 15 residues. CDR1 is SGHTA and CDR2 is FQGNSA in the germline V gene. Between the trimmed V and J ends, which lost 2 bases and 0 bases, there was a span of 11 bases.

This clone was picked up a small number of times. The chain couples TRBV4-2 to TRBJ1-4, with 8 bases lining up with TRBD1. J gave up 3 bases and V 0 bases, and 6 bases lay outside the gene matches. The V gene's germline CDR1 is LGHNA and CDR2 YNFKEQ. The CDR3 covers 17 residues. The DNA of the CDR3 is TGTGCCAGCAGCCAAGATCTACAGGGGGTCTCTAATGAAAAACTGTTTTTT. This translates into CASSQDLQGVSNEKLFF.

V and J are TRBV12-3 or TRBV12-4 and TRBJ2-1; a possible D gene is TRBD1 (6 bases). The CDR3 covers 13 residues. V gave up 6 bases and J gave up 4 bases, with 10 bases separating them. CDR3 DNA sequence: TGTGCCAGCAGGTTCGGACAGTACAATGAGCAGTTCTTC. It yields the protein CASRFGQYNEQFF.

J is TRBJ1-2 and V is TRBV7-9, with D unclear. V was shortened by 8 bases and J by 1 base, with 8 bases between the two germline ends. The germline V gene has CDR1 SEHNR and CDR2 FQNEAQ (reference sequence). The CDR3 spans 12 residues. The CDR3 loop is CASREGNYGYTF. CDR3 sequence (DNA): TGTGCCAGCCGAGAGGGTAACTATGGCTACACCTTC.

This clone has more than one count but fewer than ten. The chain combines TRBV6-5 with TRBJ1-2; no clear D gene. V lost 2 bases and J lost 5, with 9 bases in between. The germline V gene encodes CDR1 MNHEY and CDR2 SVGAGI. The CDR3 is 13 residues long. The CDR3 region has the DNA TGTGCCAGCAGTTACCCGGGGATGTATGGCTACACCTTC. Its translation: CASSYPGMYGYTF.

V usage is TRBV3-1 (or the pseudogene TRBV3-2) and J usage is TRBJ1-1, with D possibly being TRBD1 (5 bases). Between the trimmed V and J ends, which lost 4 bases and 1 base, there was a span of 7 bases. The germline V gene encodes CDR1 LGHDT and CDR2 YNNKEL (reference sequence). CDR3 length: 13 amino acids. The CDR3 loop reads CASSRTTNTEAFF. The CDR3 region has the DNA TGTGCCAGCAGCCGGACAACGAACACTGAAGCTTTCTTT.

CDR3 DNA: TGCGCCAGCAGCTTGGTTGGAGCGGAGCAAGAGACCCAGTACTTC. Protein sequence: CASSLVGAEQETQYF. The chain is built from TRBV5-1 and TRBJ2-5, with D possibly TRBD2 on 5 matching bases. The CDR3 is 15 residues long. V was clipped by 0 bases and J by 2 bases, with 11 bases between them. CDR1 is SGHRS and CDR2 is YFSETQ in the germline V gene.